The rows below give T cell receptor beta chains drawn from one sample of a study of cytomegalovirus exposure and HLA in healthy donors. Method: immunoSEQ multiplex PCR; TCRdb's copy keeps in-frame clones and lacks some. The table records around 140,000 clones, 75% to 85% of them present only once. Material: PBMCs. Receptors were obtained from a woman between 40 and 50 years old in good health and CMV-seropositive. CDR3s include the opening cysteine and the closing phenylalanine or tryptophan. D genes are given only for firm matches. Rows give clone size only sometimes, using once, few, many, or a class for an expanded clone.

D,V,size,J,DNA,CDR3
.,TRBV2,.,TRBJ1-5,TGTGCCAGCACGCCGCAGGGTTGGAATCAGCCCCAGCATTTT,CASTPQGWNQPQHF
.,TRBV13,.,TRBJ1-1,TGTGCCAGCAGCACCCGACAGGCTATTCGTTTCACTGAAGCTTTCTTT,CASSTRQAIRFTEAFF
TRBD2,TRBV9,few,TRBJ2-7,TGTGCCAGCAGCGGGGGGACTAGCGAACAGCAGTACTTC,CASSGGTSEQQYF
TRBD1,TRBV11-2,once,TRBJ2-3,TGTGCCAGCAGCTTAGGTTATCGGACAGGGGCCGATACGCAGTATTTT,CASSLGYRTGADTQYF
TRBD1,TRBV7-7,.,TRBJ2-7,TGTGCTAGCAGCGCGGGGACAGGAACCGAGCAGTACTTC,CASSAGTGTEQYF
.,TRBV11-3,.,TRBJ1-2,TGTGCCAGCAGCGCCTCCCAGCCGGGGATCCTCAATGGCTACACCTTC,CASSASQPGILNGYTF
TRBD1,TRBV29-1,.,TRBJ1-1,TGCAGCGTTGAGGGGACAGCGAACACTGAAGCTTTCTTT,CSVEGTANTEAFF
.,TRBV28,.,TRBJ2-1,TGTGCCAGCAGTTTAGGGGGGAGCGCAGGAGAGCAGTTCTTC,CASSLGGSAGEQFF
TRBD1,TRBV30,.,TRBJ1-1,TGTGCCTGGAGCAAAGGACAGGGCCTGAACACTGAAGCTTTCTTT,CAWSKGQGLNTEAFF
.,TRBV19,.,TRBJ1-3,TGTGCCAGTAGTAGGGCCAGGGGATACGGAAACACCATATATTTT,CASSRARGYGNTIYF
.,TRBV5-1,once,TRBJ2-7,TGCGCCAGCAGCTGGGCGATTGGACTAAACTACGAGCAGTACTTC,CASSWAIGLNYEQYF
TRBD1,TRBV5-5,.,TRBJ1-3,TGTGCCAGCAGCCTCCGGGACAGGGGGCTGGGTAGCTCTGGAAACACCATATATTTT,CASSLRDRGLGSSGNTIYF
TRBD1,TRBV25-1,.,TRBJ1-2,TGTGCCAGCAGTGAGGAAGGACAGGGGGTCTATGGCTACACCTTC,CASSEEGQGVYGYTF
TRBD1,TRBV27,few,TRBJ2-6,TGTGCCAGCAGTTGGGACAGAGCCCGCTCTGGGGCCAACGTCCTGACTTTC,CASSWDRARSGANVLTF
.,TRBV2,.,TRBJ2-1,TGTGCCAGCAGTCAACAGGGTTACAATGAGCAGTTCTTC,CASSQQGYNEQFF
.,TRBV6-6,.,TRBJ1-2,TGTGCCAGCAGGTCAGGCGGGGAAGAACTCCTTTATGGCTACACCTTC,CASRSGGEELLYGYTF
TRBD2,TRBV5-1,.,TRBJ2-1,TGCGCCAGCAGCTTGGGGACTAGGGATGAGCAGTTCTTC,CASSLGTRDEQFF
.,TRBV6-1,few,TRBJ1-5,TGTGCCAGCAGTGGGGGAGGTCGGGCCATTATTCAGCCCCAGCATTTT,CASSGGGRAIIQPQHF
TRBD2,TRBV4-2,.,TRBJ2-5,TGTGCCAGCAGCAGCGGACTAGCGGGAGGGGAGGAGACCCAGTACTTC,CASSSGLAGGEETQYF
TRBD2,TRBV10-3,.,TRBJ2-7,TGTGCCATCAGTGAGTCGTTGGGACTAGGGCCCCCCGAGCAGTACTTC,CAISESLGLGPPEQYF
TRBD2,TRBV14,.,TRBJ2-5,TGTGCCAGCAGGCCCGGGGCTAGCGGGAGTGAGACCCAGTACTTC,CASRPGASGSETQYF
.,TRBV5-1,.,TRBJ2-6,TGCGCCAGCAGCTTGGTCGGGGGCGGGAGCTCTGGGGCCAACGTCCTGACTTTC,CASSLVGGGSSGANVLTF
TRBD1,TRBV11-3,.,TRBJ2-2,TGTGCCAGCAGCCCACAGACAGGGACCACCGGGGAGCTGTTTTTT,CASSPQTGTTGELFF
TRBD2,TRBV18,.,TRBJ2-3,TGTGCCAGCTCACCATCAGCGGGAGGATGGACAGATACGCAGTATTTT,CASSPSAGGWTDTQYF
.,TRBV5-1,.,TRBJ2-5,TGCGCCAGCAGCCCGGGACTTATGGAAGAGACCCAGTACTTC,CASSPGLMEETQYF
TRBD2,TRBV29-1,.,TRBJ2-2,TGCAGCGCCCTAGCGGCCTCGAACACCGGGGAGCTGTTTTTT,CSALAASNTGELFF
.,TRBV21-1,.,TRBJ1-1,TGTGCCAGCAGCACAGGGAGGATGAACACTGAAGCTTTCTTT,CASSTGRMNTEAFF
.,TRBV2,.,TRBJ1-2,TGTGCCAGCAGTGCTACTTATGGCTACACCTTC,CASSATYGYTF
TRBD1,TRBV7-2,few,TRBJ1-4,TGTGCCAGCAGCCCAGGGACAGGGGGGAGAAAACTGTTTTTT,CASSPGTGGRKLFF
TRBD2,TRBV18,once,TRBJ2-7,TGTGCCAGTCGGGGGGGATCCTTGGAGCAGTACTTC,CASRGGSLEQYF
.,TRBV5-1,.,TRBJ2-3,TGCGCCAGCAGCGCAGGGGACGATACGCAGTATTTT,CASSAGDDTQYF